This TCR beta chain was captured by sequencing in a study of T cell changes during pregnancy in multiple sclerosis. Here immunoSEQ multiplex PCR was the method, and the copy in TCRdb shows in-frame clones only, minus some. The sample holds around 50,000 clones; 80% to 90% are singletons and the top ten take approximately 8%. V lost 3 bases to trimming and J lost 3 bases; unmatched junction nucleotides: 6. Looked up from germline, CDR1 is SQVTM and CDR2 is ANQGSEA. The CDR3 has 14 residues. This rearrangement joins TRBV29-1 to TRBJ2-7; 9 nucleotides match TRBD1. Sequences were derived from CD8+ T cells from peripheral blood mononuclear cells, sampled in the second trimester of pregnancy. This sequence originates from a female donor with multiple sclerosis, enrolled in a pregnancy study. This chain's CDR3 is CSVDSGQGLYEQYF. CDR3 nucleotide sequence: TGCAGCGTTGATTCTGGACAGGGGCTCTACGAGCAGTACTTC.